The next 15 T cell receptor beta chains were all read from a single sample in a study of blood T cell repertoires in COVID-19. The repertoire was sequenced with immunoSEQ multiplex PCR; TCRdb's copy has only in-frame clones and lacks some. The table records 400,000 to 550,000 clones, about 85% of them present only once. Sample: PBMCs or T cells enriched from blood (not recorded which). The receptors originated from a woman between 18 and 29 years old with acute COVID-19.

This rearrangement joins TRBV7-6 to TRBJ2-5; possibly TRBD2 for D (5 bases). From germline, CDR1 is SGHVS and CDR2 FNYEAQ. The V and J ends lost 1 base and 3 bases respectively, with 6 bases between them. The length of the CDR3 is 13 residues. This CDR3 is CASSLGGEETQYF. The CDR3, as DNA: TGTGCCAGCAGCTTAGGGGGAGAAGAGACCCAGTACTTC.

As DNA, the CDR3 is TGTGCCAGCAGCTTCCCAAGGGACAGGATCTATGGCTACACCTTC. It codes for CASSFPRDRIYGYTF. The V call is TRBV5-8, the J call TRBJ1-2; 8 bases align to TRBD1. The CDR3 contains 15 residues. V shed 2 bases, J shed 4 bases, and the junction held 7 bases outside the gene matches. Germline lookup yields CDR1 SGHTS and CDR2 YDEGEE.

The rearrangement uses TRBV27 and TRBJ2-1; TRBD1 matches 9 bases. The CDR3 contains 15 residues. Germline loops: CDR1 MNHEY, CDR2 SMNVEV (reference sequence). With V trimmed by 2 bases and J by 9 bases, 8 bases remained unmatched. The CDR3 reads CASSLVGGTGSEQFF. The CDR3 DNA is TGTGCCAGCAGTTTAGTAGGAGGGACAGGGTCTGAGCAGTTCTTC.

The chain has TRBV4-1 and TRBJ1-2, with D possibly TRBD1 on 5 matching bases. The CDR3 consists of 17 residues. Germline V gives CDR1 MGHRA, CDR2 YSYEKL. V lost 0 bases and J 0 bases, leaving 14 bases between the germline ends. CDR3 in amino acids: CASSQETDRRTNYGYTF. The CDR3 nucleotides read TGCGCCAGCAGCCAAGAGACAGATCGCAGAACTAACTATGGCTACACCTTC.

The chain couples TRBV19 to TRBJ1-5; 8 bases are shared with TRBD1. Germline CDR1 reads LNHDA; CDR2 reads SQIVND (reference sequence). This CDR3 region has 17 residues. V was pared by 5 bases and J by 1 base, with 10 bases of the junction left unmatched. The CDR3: CASSLQGVFRSNQPQHF. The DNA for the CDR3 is TGTGCCAGTAGTTTACAGGGGGTCTTCAGGAGCAATCAGCCCCAGCATTTT.

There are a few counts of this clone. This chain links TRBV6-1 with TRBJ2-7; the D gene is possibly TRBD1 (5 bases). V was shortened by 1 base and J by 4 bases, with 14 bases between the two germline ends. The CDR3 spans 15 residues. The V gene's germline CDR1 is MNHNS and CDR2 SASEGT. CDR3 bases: TGTGCCAGCAGTGAAGGAACGAGACAGATATACGAGCAGTACTTC. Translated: CASSEGTRQIYEQYF.

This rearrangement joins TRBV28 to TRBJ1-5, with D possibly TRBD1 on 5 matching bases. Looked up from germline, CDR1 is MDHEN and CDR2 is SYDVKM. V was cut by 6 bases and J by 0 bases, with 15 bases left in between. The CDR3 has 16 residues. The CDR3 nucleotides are TGTGCCAGCAGGCCAGACAGCCTCTATAGCAATCAGCCCCAGCATTTT. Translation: CASRPDSLYSNQPQHF.

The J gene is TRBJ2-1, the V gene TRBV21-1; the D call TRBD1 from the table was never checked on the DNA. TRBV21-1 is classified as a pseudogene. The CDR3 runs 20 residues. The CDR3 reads CASSKALAQPRDRKYNEQFF. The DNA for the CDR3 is TGTGCCAGCAGCAAAGCGCTTGCCCAGCCGCGGGACAGAAAATACAATGAGCAGTTCTTC.

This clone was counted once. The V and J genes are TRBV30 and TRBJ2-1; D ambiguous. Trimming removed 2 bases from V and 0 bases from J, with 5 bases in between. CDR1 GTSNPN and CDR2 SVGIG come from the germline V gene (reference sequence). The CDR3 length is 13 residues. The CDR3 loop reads CAWSYGSYNEQFF. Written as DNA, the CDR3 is TGTGCCTGGAGTTACGGCTCCTACAATGAGCAGTTCTTC.

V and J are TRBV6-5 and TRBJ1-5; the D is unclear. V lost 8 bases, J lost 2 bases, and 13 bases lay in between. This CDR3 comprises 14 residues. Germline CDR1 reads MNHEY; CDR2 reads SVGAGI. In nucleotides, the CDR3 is TGTGCCAGCGAGCAGAGGTTAGGCAATCAGCCCCAGCATTTT. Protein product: CASEQRLGNQPQHF.

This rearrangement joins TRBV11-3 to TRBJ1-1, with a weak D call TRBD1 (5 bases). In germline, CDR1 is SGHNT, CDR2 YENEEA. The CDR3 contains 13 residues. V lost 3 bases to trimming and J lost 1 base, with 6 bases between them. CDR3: CASSLQGNTEAFF. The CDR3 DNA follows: TGTGCCAGCAGCTTGCAGGGGAACACTGAAGCTTTCTTT.

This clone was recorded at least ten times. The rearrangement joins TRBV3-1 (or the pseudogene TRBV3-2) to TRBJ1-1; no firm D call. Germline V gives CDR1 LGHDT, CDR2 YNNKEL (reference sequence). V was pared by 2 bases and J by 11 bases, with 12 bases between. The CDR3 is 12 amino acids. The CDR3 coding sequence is TGTGCCAGCAGCCAAACTCCCCGGTTTGCTTTCTTT. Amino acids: CASSQTPRFAFF.

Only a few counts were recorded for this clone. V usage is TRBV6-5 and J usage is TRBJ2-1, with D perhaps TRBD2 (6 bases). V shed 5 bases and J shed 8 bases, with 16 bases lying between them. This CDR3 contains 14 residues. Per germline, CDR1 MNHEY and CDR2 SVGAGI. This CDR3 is CASSTAAGSDEQFF. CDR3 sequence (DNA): TGTGCCAGCAGTACCGCGGCGGGGTCAGATGAGCAGTTCTTC.

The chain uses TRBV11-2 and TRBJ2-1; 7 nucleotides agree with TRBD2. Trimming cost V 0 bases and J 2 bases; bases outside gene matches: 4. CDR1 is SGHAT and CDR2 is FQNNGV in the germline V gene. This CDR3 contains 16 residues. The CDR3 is CASSLDPSGAYNEQFF. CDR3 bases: TGTGCCAGCAGCTTAGATCCCAGCGGGGCCTACAATGAGCAGTTCTTC.

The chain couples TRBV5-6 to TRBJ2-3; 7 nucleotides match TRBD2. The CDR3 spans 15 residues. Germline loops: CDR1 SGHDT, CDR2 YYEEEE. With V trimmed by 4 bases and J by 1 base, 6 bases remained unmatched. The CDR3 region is CASSRLAERTDTQYF. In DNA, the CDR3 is TGTGCCAGCAGCAGACTAGCCGAACGCACAGATACGCAGTATTTT.